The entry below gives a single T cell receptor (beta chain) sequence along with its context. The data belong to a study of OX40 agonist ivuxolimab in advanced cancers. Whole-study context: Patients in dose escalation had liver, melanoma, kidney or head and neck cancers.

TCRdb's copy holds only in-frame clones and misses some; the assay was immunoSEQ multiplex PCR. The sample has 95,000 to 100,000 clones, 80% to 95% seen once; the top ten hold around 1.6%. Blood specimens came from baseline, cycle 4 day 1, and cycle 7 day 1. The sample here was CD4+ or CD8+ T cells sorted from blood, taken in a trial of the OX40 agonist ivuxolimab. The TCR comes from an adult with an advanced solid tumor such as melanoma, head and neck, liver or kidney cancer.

The CDR3 spells CASSLGGTGGYNEQFF. CDR3 sequence (DNA): TGTGCCAGCAGCTTGGGTGGGACAGGGGGATACAATGAGCAGTTCTTC. The chain employs TRBV5-4 and TRBJ2-1; 11 bases agree with TRBD1. Germline V gene sequence: CDR1 SGHNT, CDR2 YYREEE (reference sequence). The CDR3 totals 16 residues. Trimming cost V 0 bases and J 4 bases; bases outside gene matches: 3.